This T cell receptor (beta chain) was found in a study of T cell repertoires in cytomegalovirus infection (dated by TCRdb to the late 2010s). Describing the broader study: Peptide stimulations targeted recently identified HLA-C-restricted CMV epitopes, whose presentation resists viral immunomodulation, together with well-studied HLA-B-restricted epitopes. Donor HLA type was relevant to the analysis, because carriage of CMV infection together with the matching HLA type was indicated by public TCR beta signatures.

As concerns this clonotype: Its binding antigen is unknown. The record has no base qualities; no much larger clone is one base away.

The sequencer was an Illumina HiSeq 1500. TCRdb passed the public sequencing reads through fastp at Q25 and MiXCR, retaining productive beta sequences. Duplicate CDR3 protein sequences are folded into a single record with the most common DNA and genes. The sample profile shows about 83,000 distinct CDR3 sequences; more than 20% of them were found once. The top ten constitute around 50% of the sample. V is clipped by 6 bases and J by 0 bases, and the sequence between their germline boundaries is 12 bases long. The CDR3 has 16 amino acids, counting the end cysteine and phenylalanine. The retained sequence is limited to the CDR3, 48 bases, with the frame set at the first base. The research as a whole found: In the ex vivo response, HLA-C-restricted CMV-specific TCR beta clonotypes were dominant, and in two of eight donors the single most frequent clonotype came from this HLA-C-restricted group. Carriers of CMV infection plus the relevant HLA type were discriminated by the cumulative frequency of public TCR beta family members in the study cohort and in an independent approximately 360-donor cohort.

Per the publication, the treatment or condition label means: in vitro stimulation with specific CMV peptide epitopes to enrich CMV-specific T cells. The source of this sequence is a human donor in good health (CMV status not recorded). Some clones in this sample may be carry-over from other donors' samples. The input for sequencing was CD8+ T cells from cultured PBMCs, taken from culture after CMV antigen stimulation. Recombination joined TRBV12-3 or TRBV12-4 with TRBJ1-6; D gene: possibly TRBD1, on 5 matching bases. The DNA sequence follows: TGTGCCAGCAGAGATAAGGGGAGCTCCTATAATTCACCCCTCCACTTT. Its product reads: CASRDKGSSYNSPLHF.